One and the same sample provided the 32 T cell receptor beta chains below, sequenced in a study of T cells in localized non-small cell lung cancer. Assay: immunoSEQ multiplex PCR; the TCRdb copy retains only in-frame clones and omits some. The table has 25,000 or so clones, approximately 87% seen once; the top ten hold around 6%. The sample here was PBMCs, taken before any cancer treatment. The receptor source for this set is a man aged 40 to 70 with stage II lung adenocarcinoma.

The V gene is TRBV10-3, the J gene TRBJ1-5; perhaps TRBD1 as D (5 bases). Germline V lookup: CDR1 ENHRY, CDR2 SYGVKD. CDR3 length: 14 amino acids. Trimming removed 6 bases at V and 0 bases at J, with 9 bases between. CDR3 nucleotide sequence: TGTGCCATCAGAGGGACGGATAGCAATCAGCCCCAGCATTTT. Residues: CAIRGTDSNQPQHF.

The J gene is TRBJ2-3, the V gene TRBV7-2; TRBD2 is a possible D gene (7 bases). Trimming took 2 bases from V and 3 from J, leaving 12 bases between them. Per germline, CDR1 SGHTA and CDR2 FQGNSA. The CDR3 is 15 amino acids. For the CDR3, the DNA is TGTGCCAGCAGCTTAATCCGGGGGGCGACAGATACGCAGTATTTT. Protein sequence: CASSLIRGATDTQYF.

CDR3 sequence (DNA): TGTGCCAGCGGGCCTCTTGCGAGCTCCTACAATGAGCAGTTCTTC. This sequence encodes CASGPLASSYNEQFF. This chain connects TRBV9 to TRBJ2-1; D uncertain. This CDR3 spans 15 amino acids. In germline, CDR1 is SGDLS, CDR2 YYNGEE. V shed 7 bases and J shed 0 bases, with 14 bases lying between them.

This chain connects TRBV2 to TRBJ2-4; no reliable D call. With 6 bases removed from V and 1 base from J, the gap between germline ends came to 10 bases. From germline, CDR1 is SNHLY and CDR2 FYNNEI. This CDR3 is built from 14 residues. CDR3 residues: CASRSLGAKNIQYF. The CDR3 bases are TGTGCCAGCAGGTCGCTGGGGGCCAAAAACATTCAGTACTTC.

The V and J genes are TRBV11-3 and TRBJ2-1, with 12 bases aligning to TRBD2. Germline V gives CDR1 SGHNT, CDR2 YENEEA. This CDR3 is 19 amino acids long. Trimming cost V 1 base and J 1 base; bases outside gene matches: 8. The CDR3 sequence is CASSLVLAGGGGSYNEQFF. The CDR3 DNA is TGTGCCAGCAGCTTAGTACTAGCGGGAGGCGGTGGGTCCTACAATGAGCAGTTCTTC.

The chain joins TRBV6-5 to TRBJ2-1, with 9 bases lining up with TRBD1. Unmatched junction bases numbered 2, after V lost 0 bases and J lost 5 bases. Germline-derived CDR1 and CDR2 are MNHEY and SVGAGI. The CDR3 has 15 residues. This chain's CDR3 is CASSYSGTGNNEQFF. The CDR3 DNA is TGTGCCAGCAGTTACTCGGGGACAGGGAACAATGAGCAGTTCTTC.

The J gene is TRBJ2-4, the V gene TRBV27; 11 positions agree with TRBD2. Trimming at V came to 5 bases and at J to 8 bases, leaving 5 bases not matched to a gene. The CDR3 consists of 14 residues. CDR1 MNHEY and CDR2 SMNVEV come from the germline V gene (reference sequence). The DNA of the CDR3 is TGTGCCAGCAGTCGACTAGCGGGACTTGACATTCAGTACTTC. Translated: CASSRLAGLDIQYF.

This chain joins TRBV9 and TRBJ1-4; D not resolved. V was trimmed by 0 bases and J by 7 bases, leaving 7 bases between them. The CDR3 sequence is 13 residues long. Germline V gives CDR1 SGDLS, CDR2 YYNGEE. The CDR3 DNA is TGTGCCAGCAGCGTAGGGACTTCTGAAAAACTGTTTTTT. Its translation: CASSVGTSEKLFF.

The rearrangement uses TRBV2 and TRBJ2-1; TRBD2 might be the D (6 bases). V gave up 4 bases and J gave up 5 bases, with 15 bases separating them. The CDR3 is made up of 15 amino acids. Germline lookup yields CDR1 SNHLY and CDR2 FYNNEI. CDR3 nucleotides: TGTGCCAGCAGTGCATCGAGAACTAGCAACAATGAGCAGTTCTTC. Protein product: CASSASRTSNNEQFF.

The count of this clone is one. The chain links TRBV20-1 to TRBJ2-1; TRBD2 is a possible D gene (5 bases). V was trimmed by 0 bases and J by 9 bases, leaving 6 bases between them. CDR1 is DFQATT and CDR2 is SNEGSKA in the germline V gene (reference sequence). The CDR3 totals 11 residues. The CDR3 sequence is CSAREDSEQFF. The DNA of the CDR3 is TGCAGTGCTAGAGAGGACTCTGAGCAGTTCTTC.

V usage is TRBV9 and J usage is TRBJ1-2, with unresolved D. In germline, CDR1 is SGDLS, CDR2 YYNGEE. The germline V and J ends were trimmed by 5 bases and 4 bases, with 15 bases remaining between them. This CDR3 comprises 14 residues. CDR3 amino acids: CASSKESGLYGYTF. The CDR3 DNA reads TGTGCCAGCAGTAAAGAAAGTGGACTCTATGGCTACACCTTC.

The chain links TRBV5-1 to TRBJ1-4; D perhaps matches TRBD1 (6 bases). The CDR3 spans 15 residues. Germline V CDR1 and CDR2: SGHRS, YFSETQ. V was shortened by 4 bases and J by 6 bases, with 16 bases between the two germline ends. The CDR3 bases are TGCGCCAGCAGCCCACTACAGGGTCGGGATGAAAAACTGTTTTTT. It yields the protein CASSPLQGRDEKLFF.

The chain is built from TRBV6-1 and TRBJ1-5, with D possibly being TRBD1 (6 bases). Germline lookup yields CDR1 MNHNS and CDR2 SASEGT. V lost 6 bases and J 6 bases, leaving 18 bases between the germline ends. CDR3 length: 15 amino acids. CDR3 in amino acids: CASSAIDGTLQPQHF. The DNA of the CDR3 is TGTGCCAGCAGCGCTATAGACGGGACACTTCAGCCCCAGCATTTT.

The chain has TRBV4-2 and TRBJ1-3, with 8 bases matching TRBD1. The CDR3 is 16 amino acids. Germline CDR1 and CDR2: LGHNA and YNFKEQ. The J segment lost 1 base and the V segment lost 1 base, leaving 3 bases of the junction unmatched. This CDR3 is CASSQGGQGSGNTIYF. CDR3 coding DNA: TGTGCCAGCAGCCAAGGAGGACAGGGTTCTGGAAACACCATATATTTT.

The chain recombines TRBV2 with TRBJ1-5; 12 nucleotides line up with TRBD1. The trim removed 5 bases at V and 3 bases at J, leaving 8 bases unmatched. The CDR3 consists of 17 residues. Germline V lookup: CDR1 SNHLY, CDR2 FYNNEI. DNA of the CDR3: TGTGCCAGCAGTTTGGGACAGGGGGCGGCCCACAATCAGCCCCAGCATTTT. As protein: CASSLGQGAAHNQPQHF.

The CDR3 DNA reads as TGTGCCATCAGTGACCTCAGCTATGGCTACACCTTC. Translated, it gives CAISDLSYGYTF. The chain links TRBV10-3 to TRBJ1-2; D is unclear. The CDR3 is made up of 12 amino acids. Trimming cost V 3 bases and J 4 bases, with 6 bases left between them. CDR1 is ENHRY and CDR2 is SYGVKD in the germline V gene.

Written as DNA, the CDR3 is TGTGCCTGGATACGGAGCTCCTACGAGCAGTACTTC. This translates into CAWIRSSYEQYF. The rearrangement joins TRBV30 to TRBJ2-7; D not certain. Trimming pared 4 bases from V and 0 bases from J, leaving 7 bases between. Germline V gene sequence: CDR1 GTSNPN, CDR2 SVGIG (reference sequence). The CDR3 runs to 12 residues. Filled out from reference TRBV30 and TRBJ2-7, the complete variable domain reads SQTIHQWPATLVQPVGSPLSLECTVEGTSNPNLYWYRQAAGRGLQLLFYSVGIGQISSEVPQNLSASRPQDRQFILSSKKLLLSDSGFYLCAWIRSSYEQYFGPGTRLTVT.

The chain carries TRBV28 and TRBJ1-1; D perhaps matches TRBD1 (6 bases). Germline CDR1 MDHEN, CDR2 SYDVKM. V was trimmed by 6 bases and J by 4 bases, leaving 18 bases between them. CDR3 size: 15 residues. CDR3 coding DNA: TGTGCCAGCAGGCGGGGCGGGGGGCGATTCACTGAAGCTTTCTTT. This gives the protein CASRRGGGRFTEAFF.

V gene TRBV19 combines with J gene TRBJ2-1; D might be TRBD2 (5 bases). Trimming shortened V by 3 bases and J by 10 bases, and 16 bases separated the two germline ends. This CDR3 region has 14 residues. Germline V gives CDR1 LNHDA, CDR2 SQIVND (reference sequence). DNA for the CDR3: TGTGCCAGTAGTATGAGGGCGGGTCGCGCGGAGCAGTTCTTC. As protein: CASSMRAGRAEQFF.

V usage is TRBV2 and J usage is TRBJ2-7; TRBD1 is a possible D gene (6 bases). In germline, CDR1 is SNHLY, CDR2 FYNNEI. The V end was cut by 6 bases, the J end by 5 bases, with 11 bases between. There are 12 residues in the CDR3. The CDR3 is CASRRTVNEQYF. The DNA of the CDR3 is TGTGCCAGCAGAAGGACAGTAAACGAGCAGTACTTC.

The chain recombines TRBV5-6 with TRBJ2-2, with D uncertain. CDR1 SGHDT and CDR2 YYEEEE come from the germline V gene. The V and J ends lost 3 bases and 2 bases respectively, with 17 bases between them. The CDR3 runs 17 residues. The CDR3 bases are TGTGCCAGCAGCTCCGGCCCAGAGTTATTCAACACCGGGGAGCTGTTTTTT. It codes for CASSSGPELFNTGELFF.

The genes are TRBV6-5 and TRBJ2-7; 10 bases align to TRBD1. CDR1 is MNHEY, CDR2 SVGAGI, per germline. Losses at the gene ends were 6 bases for V and 10 bases for J; bases not matched to a gene: 6. This CDR3 has 12 amino acids. Here the CDR3 reads CASSGRDRGQYF. The CDR3 DNA reads as TGTGCCAGCAGCGGCCGGGACAGGGGACAGTACTTC.

This chain connects TRBV5-1 to TRBJ2-2, with TRBD2 matching 7 bases. Trimming took 5 bases from V and 3 from J; bases not matched to a gene: 7. CDR3 length equals 15 residues. Germline CDR1 reads SGHRS; CDR2 reads YFSETQ. The DNA of the CDR3 is TGCGCCAGCAGTTGGGGTAGCGGGCACACCGGGGAGCTGTTTTTT. This translates into CASSWGSGHTGELFF.

This clone was seen a single time. The rearrangement links TRBV6-5 to TRBJ2-5; a possible D gene is TRBD2 (6 bases). The CDR3 extends over 16 amino acids. Deletions cut 0 bases from V and 2 bases from J, with 13 bases between. Germline-derived CDR1 and CDR2 are MNHEY and SVGAGI. CDR3 protein: CASSYSIGGGQETQYF. The CDR3 region has the DNA TGTGCCAGCAGTTACTCGATCGGGGGAGGACAAGAGACCCAGTACTTC.

The genes are TRBV18 and TRBJ1-2, with D unresolved. CDR1 and CDR2 (germline): KGHSH, LQKENI. The CDR3 totals 16 residues. V lost 4 bases and J 2 bases, leaving 17 bases between the germline ends. The CDR3 reads CASSLEGSSTNYGYTF. DNA of the CDR3: TGTGCCAGCTCACTCGAGGGCAGTTCCACCAACTATGGCTACACCTTC.

The rearrangement links TRBV23-1 to TRBJ1-2; D gene uncertain. TRBV23-1 is labeled an ORF, and its function is uncertain. Trimming removed 5 bases from V and 4 bases from J, with 20 bases in between. This CDR3 has 16 amino acids. DNA of the CDR3: TGCGCCAGCAGTTTCCTGATACGCAGAAAGACCTATGGCTACACCTTC. It translates to CASSFLIRRKTYGYTF.

This rearrangement joins TRBV5-1 to TRBJ1-1; 8 bases line up with TRBD1. V lost 0 bases to trimming and J lost 8 bases; unmatched junction nucleotides: 15. The CDR3 has 17 residues. Per the germline V gene, CDR1 is SGHRS and CDR2 is YFSETQ. CDR3 in DNA: TGCGCCAGCAGCTTGGACCAGGGGGCTGGGTCCGGTTCGGAAGCTTTCTTT. Amino acid sequence: CASSLDQGAGSGSEAFF.

This chain links TRBV29-1 with TRBJ2-3; 8 bases line up with TRBD2. This CDR3 spans 14 amino acids. The ends lost 7 bases at V and 3 bases at J; junction bases unmatched: 9. The germline gives CDR1 SQVTM, CDR2 ANQGSEA. CDR3 nucleotides: TGCAGCGCAAGGACTAGCACGATAACAGATACGCAGTATTTT. Amino acids: CSARTSTITDTQYF.

The V call is TRBV15, the J call TRBJ1-4; D gene unclear. The CDR3 totals 15 residues. In germline, CDR1 is LNHNV, CDR2 YYDKDF (reference sequence). V lost 4 bases and J 0 bases, leaving 9 bases between the germline ends. This CDR3 reads CATSTQRATNEKLFF. For the CDR3, the DNA is TGTGCCACCAGCACACAGCGGGCAACTAATGAAAAACTGTTTTTT.

The CDR3 sequence is CASSDGGLSSYEQYF. The CDR3 region has the DNA TGTGCCAGCAGTGACGGTGGCCTCAGCTCCTACGAGCAGTACTTC. The chain combines TRBV2 with TRBJ2-7; D is unclear. Trimming stripped 3 bases from V and 0 bases from J, with 12 bases between. Germline CDR1 SNHLY, CDR2 FYNNEI. The CDR3 is made up of 15 amino acids.

J is TRBJ1-2 and V is TRBV2; D gene uncertain. Trimming left V 0 bases short and J 4 bases short, with 9 bases between. This CDR3 has 14 residues. Germline V gene lookup returns CDR1 SNHLY and CDR2 FYNNEI. The CDR3 DNA is TGTGCCAGCAGTGAAGCCCCCCGAGCCTATGGCTACACCTTC. This translates into CASSEAPRAYGYTF.

V usage is TRBV5-1 and J usage is TRBJ2-7; TRBD2 matches at 15 bases. Germline CDR1 and CDR2: SGHRS and YFSETQ. Trimming cost V 2 bases and J 6 bases; bases outside gene matches: 3. The CDR3 length is 15 residues. CDR3 nucleotides: TGCGCCAGCAGCTTCGGACTAGCGGGAGGGGTCGAGCAGTACTTC. Translation gives CASSFGLAGGVEQYF.